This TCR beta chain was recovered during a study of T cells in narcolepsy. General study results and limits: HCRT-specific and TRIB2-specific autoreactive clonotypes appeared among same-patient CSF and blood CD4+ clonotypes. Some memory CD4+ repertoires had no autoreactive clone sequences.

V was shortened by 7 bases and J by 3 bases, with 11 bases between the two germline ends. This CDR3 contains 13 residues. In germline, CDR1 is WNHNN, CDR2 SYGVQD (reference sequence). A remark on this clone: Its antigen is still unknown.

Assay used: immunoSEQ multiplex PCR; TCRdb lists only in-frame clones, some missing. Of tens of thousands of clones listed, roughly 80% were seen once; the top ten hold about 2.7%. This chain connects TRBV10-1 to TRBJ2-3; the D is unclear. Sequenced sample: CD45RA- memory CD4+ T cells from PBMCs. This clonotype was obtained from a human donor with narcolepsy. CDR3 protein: CASNKEVTDTQYF. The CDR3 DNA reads TGCGCCAGCAACAAAGAGGTTACAGATACGCAGTATTTT.